These 23 T cell receptor beta chains were sequenced from one sample in a study of blood T cell repertoires in COVID-19. Using immunoSEQ multiplex PCR, the repertoire was profiled, and TCRdb retains in-frame clones only, with some absent. This sample carries about 55,000 clones, about nine tenths of them seen once, and the ten largest clones take around 2.9%. Material: peripheral blood. These receptors were taken from a man older than 75 with acute or convalescent COVID-19.

This chain uses TRBV12-3 or TRBV12-4 with TRBJ1-1; 8 bases align to TRBD1. This CDR3 comprises 11 residues. The V segment lost 6 bases and the J segment 8 bases; nucleotides outside the gene matches: 2. CDR3 sequence (DNA): TGTGCCAGCAGGGGGACAGGCGAAGCTTTCTTT. Protein: CASRGTGEAFF.

V is TRBV5-4 and J is TRBJ2-3; D perhaps matches TRBD2 (6 bases). The V and J ends lost 0 bases and 5 bases respectively, with 10 bases between them. The CDR3 totals 14 residues. Germline CDR1 is SGHNT and CDR2 is YYREEE (reference sequence). The CDR3 protein is CASSLELAGDTQYF. The CDR3 DNA reads TGTGCCAGCAGCTTGGAACTAGCTGGAGATACGCAGTATTTT.

The chain combines TRBV21-1 with TRBJ1-2; the tabulated D call, TRBD1, remains unverified against the DNA. TRBV21-1 is a pseudogene locus. The CDR3 is made up of 13 amino acids. CDR3 sequence: CANATGMQNGYTF. CDR3 sequence (DNA): TGTGCCAACGCCACAGGGATGCAGAATGGCTACACCTTC.

This clone was counted a few times. The chain links TRBV11-3 to TRBJ2-1, with TRBD2 matching over 11 bases. The trim removed 1 base at V and 9 bases at J, leaving 5 bases unmatched. CDR1 and CDR2 (germline): SGHNT, YENEEA. The CDR3 has 15 residues. For the CDR3, the DNA is TGTGCCAGCAGCTTAGGACTAGCGGGGAGGGGTGAGCAGTTCTTC. It yields the protein CASSLGLAGRGEQFF.

The CDR3 reads CASVAGTPSYNEQFF. The DNA of the CDR3 is TGTGCCAGTGTGGCCGGGACACCCTCCTACAATGAGCAGTTCTTC. The gene calls are TRBV19 and TRBJ2-1, with D possibly being TRBD1 (6 bases). The CDR3 totals 15 residues. V was cut by 8 bases and J by 0 bases, with 14 bases left in between. Germline V gene data show CDR1 as LNHDA and CDR2 as SQIVND (reference sequence). The entire variable domain, with the rest obtained from reference TRBV19 and TRBJ2-1, is as follows: DGGITQSPKYLFRKEGQNVTLSCEQNLNHDAMYWYRQDPGQGLRLIYYSQIVNDFQKGDIAEGYSVSREKKESFPLTVTSAQKNPTAFYLCASVAGTPSYNEQFFGPGTRLTVL.

This rearrangement joins TRBV19 to TRBJ2-3; 10 positions agree with TRBD1. The V gene's germline CDR1 is LNHDA and CDR2 SQIVND (reference sequence). The trim removed 3 bases at V and 5 bases at J, leaving 11 bases unmatched. This CDR3 has 17 residues. The chain's CDR3 is CASSIHMGQGFGDTQYF. In DNA, the CDR3 is TGTGCCAGTAGTATCCATATGGGACAGGGGTTTGGAGATACGCAGTATTTT.

This sequence joins TRBV7-3 and TRBJ2-7; the match to TRBD1 covers 7 bases. The germline V gene has CDR1 SGHTA and CDR2 FQGTGA. Losses at the gene ends were 5 bases for V and 4 bases for J; bases not matched to a gene: 5. The CDR3 is made up of 13 amino acids. The CDR3 is CASSLGQNYEQYF. The CDR3 DNA is TGTGCCAGCAGCCTGGGACAGAATTACGAGCAGTACTTC.

The J gene is TRBJ2-7, the V gene TRBV7-9; 8 nucleotides align to TRBD1. The J call may be in error: the DNA end matches TRBJ2-1 better. The CDR3 has 13 residues. Germline assignment: CDR1 SEHNR and CDR2 FQNEAQ (reference sequence). CDR3 sequence (DNA): TGTGCCAGCAGCTCCGGACAGGGCCTTTCTCAGTTCTTC. This translates into CASSSGQGLSQFF.

The rearrangement uses TRBV5-8 and TRBJ2-1, with 10 positions matching TRBD2. Germline CDR1 reads SGHTS; CDR2 reads YDEGEE. J lost 4 bases, V lost 4 bases, and 11 bases had no gene match. This CDR3 spans 17 amino acids. The CDR3 coding sequence is TGTGCCAGCAGCGGAGGGATAGCGGGGGGCCTGTACAATGAGCAGTTCTTC. Encoded protein: CASSGGIAGGLYNEQFF.

This rearrangement joins TRBV3-1 (or the pseudogene TRBV3-2) to TRBJ2-5; possibly TRBD2 for D (5 bases). The CDR3 length is 13 residues. Between the trimmed V and J ends, which lost 2 bases and 5 bases, there was a span of 9 bases. CDR1 is LGHDT, CDR2 YNNKEL, per germline (reference sequence). The CDR3 DNA is TGTGCCAGCAGCCAAACAAGAGGGGAGACCCAGTACTTC. Amino acids: CASSQTRGETQYF.

As DNA, the CDR3 is TGTGCCAGCAGTCGCAGGGGGCGCGCGAACATTCAGTACTTC. Its protein product is CASSRRGRANIQYF. The chain has TRBV27 and TRBJ2-4, with TRBD1 matching 8 bases. CDR3 length: 14 amino acids. The V segment lost 5 bases and the J segment 7 bases; nucleotides outside the gene matches: 7. Germline V CDR1 and CDR2: MNHEY, SMNVEV (reference sequence).

The V gene is TRBV18, the J gene TRBJ1-1, with D unresolved. The ends were cut back, 6 bases at V and 4 bases at J, with 9 bases in the middle. Germline CDR1 is KGHSH and CDR2 is LQKENI. The length of the CDR3 is 12 residues. Here the CDR3 DNA reads TGTGCCAGCTCTTTAGCGGGCACTGAAGCTTTCTTT. This sequence encodes CASSLAGTEAFF.

The V call is TRBV5-1, the J call TRBJ1-2, with D perhaps TRBD1 (6 bases). The CDR3 contains 14 residues. Per germline, CDR1 SGHRS and CDR2 YFSETQ. V was clipped by 6 bases and J by 4 bases, with 16 bases between them. The CDR3 region is CASKGRQAGYGYTF. Written as DNA, the CDR3 is TGCGCCAGCAAGGGACGACAGGCGGGCTATGGCTACACCTTC.

J is TRBJ1-6 and V is TRBV3-1 (or the pseudogene TRBV3-2); D is unresolved. Germline lookup yields CDR1 LGHDT and CDR2 YNNKEL (reference sequence). V was trimmed by 1 base and J by 1 base, leaving 11 bases between them. The CDR3 spans 17 residues. As DNA, the CDR3 is TGTGCCAGCAGCCAAGCCAGGTTAGGTTCCTATAATTCACCCCTCCACTTT. Its translation: CASSQARLGSYNSPLHF.

V usage is TRBV18 and J usage is TRBJ1-3; 9 bases match TRBD1. The CDR3 runs 16 residues. Trimming cost V 2 bases and J 1 base; bases outside gene matches: 3. Germline-derived CDR1 and CDR2 are KGHSH and LQKENI. The CDR3 here is CASSPSQGASGNTIYF. In DNA form, the CDR3 reads TGTGCCAGCTCACCATCACAGGGGGCGTCTGGAAACACCATATATTTT.

This rearrangement joins TRBV11-2 to TRBJ2-4, with TRBD2 as a possible D gene (5 bases). The V end lost 2 bases, the J end lost 8 bases, and 10 bases lay between the germline ends. Germline V gene data show CDR1 as SGHAT and CDR2 as FQNNGV. CDR3 size: 13 residues. CDR3 loop: CASSLSGRDIQYF. CDR3 in DNA: TGTGCCAGCAGCTTATCGGGGAGAGACATTCAGTACTTC.

The chain is built from TRBV10-1 and TRBJ2-5; 7 nucleotides line up with TRBD1. Unmatched junction bases numbered 4, after V lost 0 bases and J lost 6 bases. Germline V CDR1 and CDR2: WNHNN, SYGVQD (reference sequence). The CDR3 has 14 amino acids. The CDR3 DNA reads as TGCGCCAGCAGTGAGTCGCAGGGGGAGAAGACCCAGTACTTC. Its translation is CASSESQGEKTQYF.

This chain uses TRBV4-2 with TRBJ1-2; D not certain. CDR1 is LGHNA and CDR2 is YNFKEQ in the germline V gene. CDR3 size: 14 residues. V dropped 1 base and J dropped 5 bases, with 11 bases sitting between them. CDR3 nucleotide sequence: TGTGCCAGCAGCCAAGTCGGTCAAGATTATGGCTACACCTTC. Translating gives CASSQVGQDYGYTF.

The rearrangement joins TRBV7-8 to TRBJ2-1; 9 nucleotides align to TRBD2. With 1 base clipped from V and 4 bases from J, the junction kept 2 bases outside the gene matches. CDR1 SGHVS and CDR2 FQNEAQ come from the germline V gene. There are 15 residues in the CDR3. CDR3 sequence: CASSLGGGEYNEQFF. The CDR3 nucleotides are TGTGCCAGCAGCTTAGGCGGGGGGGAGTACAATGAGCAGTTCTTC.

The chain employs TRBV5-1 and TRBJ1-6; a possible D gene is TRBD1 (5 bases). The V end lost 3 bases, the J end lost 6 bases, and 13 bases lay between the germline ends. Per germline, CDR1 SGHRS and CDR2 YFSETQ. The CDR3 is 15 residues long. DNA for the CDR3: TGCGCCAGCAGCTCTCTGGGGGGTTTTAATTCACCCCTCCACTTT. It is translated as CASSSLGGFNSPLHF.

CDR3 sequence: CASSRGGSSYNEQFF. DNA for the CDR3: TGTGCCAGCAGTCGCGGGGGAAGCTCCTACAATGAGCAGTTCTTC. The V call is TRBV13, the J call TRBJ2-1, with 7 bases identical to TRBD2. This CDR3 region has 15 residues. Germline CDR1 reads PRHDT; CDR2 reads FYEKMQ (reference sequence). Trimming at V came to 6 bases and at J to 0 bases, leaving 5 bases not matched to a gene.

The genes are TRBV5-4 and TRBJ1-2, with D possibly matching TRBD1 (6 bases). Germline V gene data show CDR1 as SGHNT and CDR2 as YYREEE (reference sequence). Deletions cut 7 bases from V and 0 bases from J, with 13 bases between. CDR3 length: 14 amino acids. This CDR3 is CASGLRGSNYGYTF. DNA for the CDR3: TGTGCCAGCGGCCTCAGGGGATCTAACTATGGCTACACCTTC.

The rearrangement links TRBV19 to TRBJ2-1; D uncertain. V lost 1 base and J 4 bases, leaving 5 bases between the germline ends. Germline CDR1 reads LNHDA; CDR2 reads SQIVND (reference sequence). CDR3 size: 13 residues. The DNA for the CDR3 is TGTGCCAGTAGTATAGTCCTATACAATGAGCAGTTCTTC. Amino acid sequence: CASSIVLYNEQFF.